The 10 T cell receptor beta chains in this list originate from one sample, sequenced in a study of T-cell reconstitution after alpha-beta-depleted transplantation in children (dated by TCRdb to 2015 to 2016). The meaning of the sample's treatment or condition label: allogeneic hematopoietic cell transplantation with graft depleted of TCRalphabeta T cells and CD19 B cells. The library came from PCR. Sequencing relied on an Illumina HiSeq 2500. TCR libraries were prepared with molecular barcoding, using unique molecular identifiers to normalize TCRbeta repertoire quantification. Using fastp trimming at Q25 and MiXCR clonotype assembly, TCRdb reanalyzed the public sequencing data and kept in-frame beta chains. Every entry covers one CDR3 protein and lists the most common genes and DNA from its rows. For this sample there are roughly 670,000 distinct CDR3 sequences; around 13% appear just once. The ten largest clones add up to around 0.8% of the sample.

The specimen comprised PBMCs, sampled before TCRalphabeta/CD19-depleted stem cell transplant. These receptors were taken from a girl under 10 years old with congenital amegakaryocytic thrombocytopenia, due to receive a stem cell transplant.

Of note for this clonotype: A read error is possible here, since a much larger clone lies one base away. V usage is TRBV28 and J usage is TRBJ2-4, with D possibly TRBD2 on 5 matching bases. Germline values: CDR1 MDHEN, CDR2 SYDVKM. The CDR3 consists of 15 residues. CDR3 nucleotides: TGTACCAGCGAGGACCGGACTCTAGCCAAAAACATTCAGTACTTC. Its protein product is CTSEDRTLAKNIQYF.

In this sample, this clonotype turned up many times. The chain joins TRBV4-2 to TRBJ2-2; unclear D gene. The CDR3 contains 12 residues. V lost 11 bases and J lost 3, with 10 bases in between. Germline V gene data show CDR1 as LGHNA and CDR2 as YNFKEQ. The CDR3 sequence is CAAKVHTGELFF. The CDR3 region has the DNA TGTGCCGCAAAAGTCCACACCGGGGAGCTGTTTTTT.

V gene TRBV15 combines with J gene TRBJ2-7, with D tentatively TRBD2 (6 bases). From germline, CDR1 is LNHNV and CDR2 YYDKDF (reference sequence). Trimming stripped 5 bases from V and 3 bases from J, with 11 bases between. There are 13 residues in the CDR3. The DNA for the CDR3 is TGTGCCACCAGCCCCCTGGGGGGCTACGAGCAGTACTTC. Protein sequence: CATSPLGGYEQYF.

The chain recombines TRBV18 with TRBJ1-5; D uncertain. CDR1 KGHSH and CDR2 LQKENI come from the germline V gene. Trimming stripped 4 bases from V and 0 bases from J, with 13 bases between. The CDR3 length is 16 residues. The CDR3 coding sequence is TGTGCCAGCTCACTGACTACCCCCGGTAGCAATCAGCCCCAGCATTTT. Protein sequence: CASSLTTPGSNQPQHF. The full variable domain, its missing parts supplied by reference TRBV18 and TRBJ1-5, is NAGVMQNPRHLVRRRGQEARLRCSPMKGHSHVYWYRQLPEEGLKFMVYLQKENIIDESGMPKERFSAEFPKEGPSILRIQQVVRGDSAAYFCASSLTTPGSNQPQHFGDGTRLSIL.

This clonotype was counted between two and nine times. For the CDR3, the DNA is TGCAGCGCCAGGTCCCTGACAGGGGTCAACACTGAAGCTTTCTTT. The encoded protein is CSARSLTGVNTEAFF. This chain links TRBV29-1 with TRBJ1-1; 8 bases fit TRBD1. Germline V gene data show CDR1 as SQVTM and CDR2 as ANQGSEA. The CDR3 is 15 residues long. After removal of 7 bases from V and 2 bases from J, the junction contained 12 bases not matched to a gene.

This clonotype appeared many times. The chain carries TRBV5-1 and TRBJ2-4; TRBD2 matches at 8 bases. V was clipped by 6 bases and J by 6 bases; unmatched bases: 11. The CDR3 loop spans 15 amino acids. The germline V gene encodes CDR1 SGHRS and CDR2 YFSETQ. CDR3 nucleotide sequence: TGCGCCAGCACTGAGCGGGAGTGGGTCGGAAACATTCAGTACTTC. The encoded protein is CASTEREWVGNIQYF. The full variable domain, its missing parts supplied by reference TRBV5-1 and TRBJ2-4, is KAGVTQTPRYLIKTRGQQVTLSCSPISGHRSVSWYQQTPGQGLQFLFEYFSETQRNKGNFPGRFSGRQFSNSRSEMNVSTLELGDSALYLCASTEREWVGNIQYFGAGTRLSVL.

This clonotype appeared many times. The chain carries TRBV20-1 and TRBJ2-5; TRBD1 might be the D (6 bases). Per germline, CDR1 DFQATT and CDR2 SNEGSKA (reference sequence). The CDR3 has 14 residues. V shed 2 bases and J shed 0 bases, with 10 bases lying between them. The CDR3: CSARRTADQETQYF. CDR3 DNA sequence: TGCAGTGCTAGAAGGACAGCCGACCAAGAGACCCAGTACTTC.

This clonotype was counted at least ten times. The chain combines TRBV7-3 with TRBJ2-1, with 9 bases matching TRBD2. Germline CDR1 SGHTA, CDR2 FQGTGA. With 5 bases clipped from V and 4 bases from J, the junction kept 9 bases outside the gene matches. The CDR3 is made up of 16 amino acids. CDR3 sequence reads: CASSPHSTSGYNEQFF. In DNA, the CDR3 is TGTGCCAGCAGCCCCCATTCGACTAGCGGTTACAATGAGCAGTTCTTC.

This clonotype was observed once. A read error may explain this, as a much larger clone is one base away. The V gene is TRBV6-5, the J gene TRBJ2-5, with 9 nucleotides matching TRBD2. The CDR3 has 14 amino acids. CDR1 MNHEY and CDR2 SVGAGI come from the germline V gene. The CDR3 DNA sequence: TGTGCCAGCAGTTACGTCGCTAGCGGGGAGACCCAGTCCTTC. It is translated as CASSYVASGETQSF.

This clonotype showed up many times. The chain uses TRBV5-5 and TRBJ1-5, with 9 nucleotides matching TRBD1. Germline V gene data show CDR1 as SGHKS and CDR2 as YYEKEE (reference sequence). The CDR3 is 16 amino acids. V was pared by 0 bases and J by 4 bases, with 5 bases of the junction left unmatched. CDR3 loop: CASSLETGGTNQPQHF. CDR3 DNA: TGTGCCAGCAGCTTGGAGACAGGGGGTACGAATCAGCCCCAGCATTTT.